The 14 T cell receptor beta chains in this list originate from one sample, sequenced in a study of shared clonotypes between healthy human individuals. TCRdb's copy holds only in-frame clones and misses some; the assay was immunoSEQ multiplex PCR. The table has about 470,000 clones, around 75% seen once; the top ten hold roughly an eighth. Specimen: PBMCs. Source of these receptors: a woman between 35 and 50 years old in good health. Some clones in this sample may be carry-over from other donors' samples.

In its sample, this clone was seen once. The identical CDR3 is also encoded by other nucleotide sequences in the sample. CDR3 amino acids: CASTAPGGTEAFF. Here the CDR3 DNA reads TGTGCCAGCACCGCTCCGGGGGGCACTGAAGCTTTCTTT. The chain combines TRBV7-2 with TRBJ1-1; D is perhaps TRBD1 (5 bases). Germline V gene lookup returns CDR1 SGHTA and CDR2 FQGNSA. V was cut by 7 bases and J by 4 bases, with 13 bases left in between. The CDR3 spans 13 residues.

The V and J genes are TRBV7-9 and TRBJ2-7; TRBD1 aligns across 7 bases. The CDR3 covers 14 residues. The germline V gene has CDR1 SEHNR and CDR2 FQNEAQ (reference sequence). Unmatched junction bases numbered 6, after V lost 5 bases and J lost 2 bases. The chain's CDR3 is CASSTTGATYEQYF. CDR3 sequence (DNA): TGTGCCAGCAGCACTACAGGGGCTACCTACGAGCAGTACTTC.

The rearrangement links TRBV19 to TRBJ1-5; no definite D call. The length of the CDR3 is 12 residues. Germline CDR1 is LNHDA and CDR2 is SQIVND (reference sequence). V was trimmed by 5 bases and J by 9 bases, leaving 11 bases between them. CDR3 amino acids: CASSEGSPPQHF. In DNA form, the CDR3 reads TGTGCCAGTAGTGAGGGCTCCCCGCCCCAGCATTTT.

The CDR3 DNA follows: TGTGCCAGCAGACCGGGACAGGGGTGGTACGAGCAGTACTTC. It translates to CASRPGQGWYEQYF. The chain links TRBV28 to TRBJ2-7, with 10 bases aligning to TRBD1. The CDR3 contains 14 residues. Unmatched junction bases numbered 6, after V lost 6 bases and J lost 4 bases. CDR1 and CDR2 from the germline V gene are MDHEN and SYDVKM.

This clone was counted a few times. The chain couples TRBV6-5 to TRBJ2-2, with TRBD2 as a possible D gene (6 bases). Germline CDR1 reads MNHEY; CDR2 reads SVGAGI. Between the trimmed V and J ends, which lost 2 bases and 9 bases, there was a span of 10 bases. The CDR3 length is 13 residues. The CDR3 reads CASSYREDRELFF. The CDR3 DNA follows: TGTGCCAGCAGTTACAGGGAGGACAGGGAGCTGTTTTTT.

V and J are TRBV2 and TRBJ1-1, with D perhaps TRBD1 (5 bases). The CDR3 runs 13 residues. V was trimmed by 6 bases and J by 1 base, leaving 9 bases between them. Germline V gene sequence: CDR1 SNHLY, CDR2 FYNNEI. The CDR3 DNA reads TGTGCCAGCAGAGCCCAGGGGAACACTGAAGCTTTCTTT. This sequence encodes CASRAQGNTEAFF.

The chain carries TRBV9 and TRBJ1-5; a possible D gene is TRBD1 (6 bases). V lost 4 bases, J lost 6 bases, and 11 bases lay in between. This CDR3 comprises 13 residues. Germline V CDR1 and CDR2: SGDLS, YYNGEE. The CDR3 protein is CASSRGGGQPQHF. For the CDR3, the DNA is TGTGCCAGCAGCAGAGGAGGGGGTCAGCCCCAGCATTTT.

This clone has more than one count but fewer than ten. The V call is TRBV28, the J call TRBJ2-1; D might be TRBD1 or TRBD2, each matching 5 bases. Trimming removed 10 bases from V and 1 base from J, with 17 bases in between. The CDR3 spans 15 residues. Per germline, CDR1 MDHEN and CDR2 SYDVKM. The DNA for the CDR3 is TGTGCCACCACAGCTCGGGACCCGTCCTACAATGAGCAGTTCTTC. It specifies CATTARDPSYNEQFF.

V and J are TRBV28 and TRBJ2-7, with TRBD1 identical over 8 bases. Germline V gene data show CDR1 as MDHEN and CDR2 as SYDVKM. CDR3 length: 14 residues. V lost 5 bases to trimming and J lost 4 bases; unmatched junction nucleotides: 7. The CDR3: CASSLRTGTYEQYF. The DNA of the CDR3 is TGTGCCAGCAGTCTGAGGACAGGGACATACGAGCAGTACTTC.

Concerning this clone itself: One base away lies a much larger clone, so this may be a sequencing read error. Additional DNA sequences in this sample encode the identical CDR3. This rearrangement joins TRBV7-3 to TRBJ1-1, with no clear D. V lost 5 bases, J lost 1 base, and 11 bases lay in between. The germline V gene encodes CDR1 SGHTA and CDR2 FQGTGA. CDR3 length: 14 amino acids. Here the CDR3 reads CASSPSHSNTEAFF. DNA of the CDR3: TGTGCCAGCAGCCCTTCTCACTCGAACACTGAAGCTTTCTTT. Together with reference TRBV7-3 and TRBJ1-1, the CDR3 gives the full variable domain: GAGVSQTPSNKVTEKGKYVELRCDPISGHTALYWYRQSLGQGPEFLIYFQGTGAADDSGLPNDRFFAVRPEGSVSTLKIQRTERGDSAVYLCASSPSHSNTEAFFGQGTRLTVV.

V usage is TRBV6-4 and J usage is TRBJ2-1; possible D gene TRBD1, 5 bases. CDR1 is MRHNA, CDR2 SNTAGT, per germline. V shed 2 bases and J shed 4 bases, with 18 bases lying between them. There are 17 residues in the CDR3. CDR3 coding DNA: TGTGCCAGCAGTGACAAGCCCTCCCAGGGCGGATACAATGAGCAGTTCTTC. It codes for CASSDKPSQGGYNEQFF.

The CDR3 DNA is TGTGCCAGCAGCTTAGTCCCCCAAGGGTACGAGCAGTACTTC. It translates to CASSLVPQGYEQYF. The chain combines TRBV11-2 with TRBJ2-7; D not certain. This CDR3 has 14 residues. Looked up from germline, CDR1 is SGHAT and CDR2 is FQNNGV. Trimming took 1 base from V and 4 from J, leaving 11 bases between them.

This chain uses TRBV7-9 with TRBJ2-1, with 7 bases matching TRBD1. Per the germline V gene, CDR1 is SEHNR and CDR2 is FQNEAQ (reference sequence). The CDR3 extends over 16 amino acids. V lost 5 bases, J lost 3 bases, and 10 bases stayed unmatched. CDR3 DNA sequence: TGTGCCAGCAGCACCACGCCGACAGGGTACTACAATGAGCAGTTCTTC. Translation gives CASSTTPTGYYNEQFF.

V gene TRBV18 combines with J gene TRBJ2-3; no reliable D call. The V and J ends lost 3 bases and 0 bases respectively, with 4 bases between them. This CDR3 has 13 amino acids. CDR1 is KGHSH and CDR2 is LQKENI in the germline V gene. The CDR3 reads CASSPASTDTQYF. DNA for the CDR3: TGTGCCAGCTCACCCGCAAGCACAGATACGCAGTATTTT. Full variable domain (rest looked up from reference TRBV18 and TRBJ2-3): NAGVMQNPRHLVRRRGQEARLRCSPMKGHSHVYWYRQLPEEGLKFMVYLQKENIIDESGMPKERFSAEFPKEGPSILRIQQVVRGDSAAYFCASSPASTDTQYFGPGTRLTVL.